The clone carrying this T cell receptor beta chain was seen a handful of times. Its cognate antigen is unknown. This sample is part of a study of cytomegalovirus exposure and HLA in healthy donors. The study's findings and limits: Despite most TCR sequences being rare, some public TCRs occurred in many donors. As was reported, the classifier diagnosed cytomegalovirus status with high specificity and sensitivity.

J lost 4 bases, V lost 5 bases, and 6 bases had no gene match. The germline gives CDR1 ENHRY, CDR2 SYGVKD. CDR3 length: 17 amino acids. The PCR employed 60 Vbeta primers together with 13 Jbeta primers. Clones were read by immunoSEQ multiplex PCR, and TCRdb kept only the in-frame ones, dropping some. The sample contains over 40,000 clones, 63% of which appear only once. The chain carries TRBV10-3 and TRBJ2-6, with TRBD1 matching over 12 bases. Input material: PBMCs. The receptor was isolated from a man between 60 and 75 years old in good health and CMV-seropositive. CDR3 residues: CAISRDRGPGGANVLTF. The DNA of the CDR3 is TGTGCCATCAGTAGGGACAGGGGGCCGGGGGGGGCCAACGTCCTGACTTTC.